These 20 T cell receptor beta chains were all obtained from the same sample, sequenced in a study of shared clonotypes between healthy human individuals (dated by TCRdb to about 2020). Library prep was done by the immunoSEQ multiplex PCR assay. TCRdb carries this immuneACCESS record with in-frame sequences only. Its versions omit some clonotypes, under half of them owing to an unresolved V gene in the studies checked, with the rest unexplained. In all, the sample holds about 1 million clones, and 75% of those were seen once. The biggest ten clones account for over 1.3% of the sample. The specimen sequenced was memory CD4+ T cells sorted from blood. The cell subset or site label, as the study defines it: CD45RA-negative fraction. The receptors stem from a man younger than 30 in good health.

The CDR3 bases are TGTGCCAGCAGCGACTCCCCAAAGAACACTGAAGCTTTCTTT. Its translation: CASSDSPKNTEAFF. The chain uses TRBV6-6 and TRBJ1-1; D ambiguous. The CDR3 has 14 amino acids. Germline V gene sequence: CDR1 MNHNY, CDR2 SVGAGI (reference sequence). Trimming removed 6 bases from V and 1 base from J, with 12 bases in between.

This clone was observed once. The V and J genes are TRBV9 and TRBJ2-1; D is unresolved. This CDR3 region has 14 residues. V was trimmed by 0 bases and J by 2 bases, leaving 6 bases between them. The germline V gene has CDR1 SGDLS and CDR2 YYNGEE. CDR3 DNA: TGTGCCAGCAGCGTAGGCGGCCCCTACAATGAGCAGTTCTTC. Translation: CASSVGGPYNEQFF. Looking up the rest from reference TRBV9 and TRBJ2-1 gives the full variable domain: DSGVTQTPKHLITATGQRVTLRCSPRSGDLSVYWYQQSLDQGLQFLIQYYNGEERAKGNILERFSAQQFPDLHSELNLSSLELGDSALYFCASSVGGPYNEQFFGPGTRLTVL.

This clone was seen more than once but under ten times. CDR3 sequence (DNA): TGTGCCAGCAGTGAAGCCAGGAGTTCCAACTATGGCTACACCTTC. The encoded protein is CASSEARSSNYGYTF. The chain recombines TRBV6-1 with TRBJ1-2; D not resolved. CDR3 length: 15 amino acids. The V gene's germline CDR1 is MNHNS and CDR2 SASEGT. The V and J ends lost 0 bases and 2 bases respectively, with 10 bases between them.

J is TRBJ1-2 and V is TRBV11-2; 9 nucleotides align to TRBD1. The germline V gene has CDR1 SGHAT and CDR2 FQNNGV. The CDR3 totals 15 residues. The J segment lost 4 bases and the V segment lost 4 bases, leaving 7 bases of the junction unmatched. The CDR3 bases are TGTGCCAGCAGCTATGGGACAGGGAATGTCTATGGCTACACCTTC. It specifies CASSYGTGNVYGYTF.

The V and J genes are TRBV11-2 and TRBJ2-5; D is perhaps TRBD2 (6 bases). Germline V gene data show CDR1 as SGHAT and CDR2 as FQNNGV. V was cut by 1 base and J by 5 bases, with 17 bases left in between. This CDR3 has 16 amino acids. The CDR3 loop reads CASSLGKTSLGETQYF. CDR3 coding DNA: TGTGCCAGCAGCTTAGGGAAGACTAGTCTCGGGGAGACCCAGTACTTC.

The gene calls are TRBV4-1 and TRBJ1-1, with D unclear. The V end lost 0 bases, the J end lost 5 bases, and 16 bases lay between the germline ends. CDR1 is MGHRA, CDR2 YSYEKL, per germline. CDR3 length equals 16 residues. In nucleotides, the CDR3 is TGCGCCAGCAGCCAAGATGGGTTGCGTCCGGGGACTGAAGCTTTCTTT. It is translated as CASSQDGLRPGTEAFF.

About this clone: A read error may be the cause here, since a much bigger clone is one base away. The same CDR3 also results from other DNA sequences found in this sample. V is TRBV19 and J is TRBJ1-6; 8 nucleotides agree with TRBD1. Looked up from germline, CDR1 is LNHDA and CDR2 is SQIVND (reference sequence). Unmatched junction bases numbered 3, after V lost 10 bases and J lost 7 bases. The CDR3 loop spans 12 amino acids. The CDR3 DNA reads as TGTGCCACAGGACAGGGCAATTCACCCCTCCACTTT. Translated, it gives CATGQGNSPLHF.

The V call is TRBV28, the J call TRBJ1-2; D is unresolved. Between the trimmed V and J ends, which lost 5 bases and 8 bases, there was a span of 24 bases. The CDR3 is made up of 16 amino acids. Germline loops: CDR1 MDHEN, CDR2 SYDVKM. CDR3 protein: CASSPYLLPLNEGYTF. As DNA, the CDR3 is TGTGCCAGCAGTCCCTACTTACTCCCCCTAAACGAGGGCTACACCTTC.

This clone was detected only once. Other DNA sequences from this sample encode an identical CDR3 as well. The chain links TRBV5-1 to TRBJ2-3, with unresolved D. Germline CDR1 reads SGHRS; CDR2 reads YFSETQ. V lost 2 bases and J 5 bases, leaving 12 bases between the germline ends. There are 14 residues in the CDR3. As DNA, the CDR3 is TGCGCCAGCAGCTTAGAAGGAAGAGGAGATACGCAGTATTTT. Residues: CASSLEGRGDTQYF. Filled out from reference TRBV5-1 and TRBJ2-3, the complete variable domain reads KAGVTQTPRYLIKTRGQQVTLSCSPISGHRSVSWYQQTPGQGLQFLFEYFSETQRNKGNFPGRFSGRQFSNSRSEMNVSTLELGDSALYLCASSLEGRGDTQYFGPGTRLTVL.

V is TRBV7-2 and J is TRBJ1-1; D not certain. CDR3 length: 17 amino acids. V was shortened by 1 base and J by 0 bases, with 15 bases between the two germline ends. The V gene's germline CDR1 is SGHTA and CDR2 FQGNSA. CDR3: CASSLVAAKRVNTEAFF. The CDR3 coding sequence is TGTGCCAGCAGCTTAGTGGCCGCAAAGAGGGTGAACACTGAAGCTTTCTTT.

This chain joins TRBV18 and TRBJ1-1; 7 bases align to TRBD1. V lost 3 bases to trimming and J lost 5 bases; unmatched junction nucleotides: 12. Germline V gives CDR1 KGHSH, CDR2 LQKENI. CDR3 length equals 16 residues. The CDR3 spells CASSPAKPGQTTEAFF. The CDR3 region has the DNA TGTGCCAGCTCACCGGCGAAACCGGGACAGACAACTGAAGCTTTCTTT.

The chain uses TRBV2 and TRBJ1-2; D is ambiguous. The V gene's germline CDR1 is SNHLY and CDR2 FYNNEI. Trimming took 0 bases from V and 8 from J, leaving 13 bases between them. This CDR3 has 14 amino acids. Here the CDR3 reads CASSEAPVSLGYTF. The DNA for the CDR3 is TGTGCCAGCAGTGAAGCGCCCGTGAGTTTAGGCTACACCTTC.

V usage is TRBV18 and J usage is TRBJ1-1; D is possibly TRBD1 (5 bases). The CDR3 consists of 15 residues. Germline CDR1 reads KGHSH; CDR2 reads LQKENI. V shed 1 base and J shed 0 bases, with 9 bases lying between them. The CDR3 nucleotides are TGTGCCAGCTCACCACTCGACAGCATGAACACTGAAGCTTTCTTT. Amino acids: CASSPLDSMNTEAFF.

The rearrangement uses TRBV30 and TRBJ1-6; a possible D gene is TRBD1 (6 bases). Germline V lookup: CDR1 GTSNPN, CDR2 SVGIG (reference sequence). The V end lost 1 base, the J end lost 9 bases, and 16 bases lay between the germline ends. The CDR3 length is 15 residues. DNA of the CDR3: TGTGCCTGGAGTGAACAGGGAGGATTCGGTTCACCCCTCCACTTT. This sequence encodes CAWSEQGGFGSPLHF.

The chain employs TRBV4-2 and TRBJ2-7, with 12 bases identical to TRBD2. V lost 0 bases to trimming and J lost 2 bases; unmatched junction nucleotides: 5. The CDR3 loop spans 17 amino acids. Germline V lookup: CDR1 LGHNA, CDR2 YNFKEQ. This CDR3 is CASSQDLAGGATYEQYF. In DNA form, the CDR3 reads TGTGCCAGCAGCCAAGATCTAGCGGGGGGGGCTACCTACGAGCAGTACTTC.

In this sample, this clone turned up once. J is TRBJ1-5 and V is TRBV19, with D tentatively TRBD1 (5 bases). Germline V gene sequence: CDR1 LNHDA, CDR2 SQIVND (reference sequence). CDR3 length equals 14 residues. V lost 7 bases, J lost 6 bases, and 16 bases lay in between. The CDR3 protein is CASKLRGRGQPQHF. CDR3 nucleotide sequence: TGTGCCAGTAAGCTGAGGGGAAGAGGTCAGCCCCAGCATTTT.

The chain couples TRBV29-1 to TRBJ2-7, with TRBD1 matching 7 bases. Germline trimming cut 5 bases from V and 4 bases from J; bases unmatched to any gene: 5. CDR1 is SQVTM, CDR2 ANQGSEA, per germline. The CDR3 sequence is 12 residues long. The CDR3 DNA reads TGCAGCGTTTACACAGGGGATTACGAGCAGTACTTC. Translating gives CSVYTGDYEQYF.

The chain uses TRBV5-1 and TRBJ2-2; the D gene could be TRBD1 or TRBD2 (5 bases each). V was shortened by 4 bases and J by 2 bases, with 12 bases between the two germline ends. The CDR3 is made up of 15 amino acids. Germline values: CDR1 SGHRS, CDR2 YFSETQ. The chain's CDR3 is CASSPDGANTGELFF. CDR3 nucleotides: TGCGCCAGCAGCCCAGACGGGGCTAACACCGGGGAGCTGTTTTTT.

The rearrangement links TRBV5-1 to TRBJ1-4, with 10 bases fitting TRBD1. The CDR3 length is 18 residues. Trimming took 0 bases from V and 0 from J; bases not matched to a gene: 5. CDR1 is SGHRS and CDR2 is YFSETQ in the germline V gene. This CDR3 reads CASSLAGTGDATNEKLFF. The CDR3 DNA is TGCGCCAGCAGCTTGGCTGGGACAGGGGATGCAACTAATGAAAAACTGTTTTTT. The full variable domain, rest sourced from reference TRBV5-1 and TRBJ1-4, is KAGVTQTPRYLIKTRGQQVTLSCSPISGHRSVSWYQQTPGQGLQFLFEYFSETQRNKGNFPGRFSGRQFSNSRSEMNVSTLELGDSALYLCASSLAGTGDATNEKLFFGSGTQLSVL.

The V call is TRBV15, the J call TRBJ1-6; a weak D match, TRBD1 (5 bases). V gave up 3 bases and J gave up 11 bases, with 23 bases separating them. Germline V gives CDR1 LNHNV, CDR2 YYDKDF (reference sequence). The CDR3 runs 17 residues. As DNA, the CDR3 is TGTGCCACCAGCAGGACAACCGGGACTCCGGGCCGTGCACCCCTCCACTTT. It codes for CATSRTTGTPGRAPLHF.